This T cell receptor beta chain was obtained from a study of regulatory T cells in long-lasting Graves disease. Study-level results: Comparison showed that persistent patients shared more public clonotypes (about 2,700) than new patients (roughly 970).

Germline CDR1 SGHTA, CDR2 FQGNSA. The CDR3 is 15 residues long. Time point defined: persistent/refractory GD, antithyroid drugs over 5 years with positive TRAb. RNA extracted from PBMCs served as the sequencing template. Patients all came to the study from an endocrinology department in Xi'an, China. In the case of this clonotype: Its antigen is still unknown. A junction boundary mismatches the germline segment, possibly from a read error.

According to the study, TCR beta libraries were built with iRepertoire HTBI primers and CDR3-region Arm-PCR. Original data processing: Sequenced samples collectively carried approximately 58 TRBV and some 15 TRBJ segments. TCRdb processed the multiplex PCR reads anew with MiXCR; each CDR3 protein has one entry. These V and J calls rely on TCRdb rather than the paper's analysis. The table records 430,000 or so distinct CDR3 sequences, 21% of them present only once. The chain is built from TRBV7-2 and TRBJ2-7; 12 bases line up with TRBD2. This sample comprised peripheral blood mononuclear cells (PBMCs), obtained when the disease was refractory, from a patient treated with antithyroid drugs. This clonotype originated in a female donor with Graves disease. The CDR3 DNA sequence: TGTGCCGGCAGCCAGACTAGCGGGAGATCAATCGAGCAGTACTTC. Amino acid sequence: CAGSQTSGRSIEQYF.